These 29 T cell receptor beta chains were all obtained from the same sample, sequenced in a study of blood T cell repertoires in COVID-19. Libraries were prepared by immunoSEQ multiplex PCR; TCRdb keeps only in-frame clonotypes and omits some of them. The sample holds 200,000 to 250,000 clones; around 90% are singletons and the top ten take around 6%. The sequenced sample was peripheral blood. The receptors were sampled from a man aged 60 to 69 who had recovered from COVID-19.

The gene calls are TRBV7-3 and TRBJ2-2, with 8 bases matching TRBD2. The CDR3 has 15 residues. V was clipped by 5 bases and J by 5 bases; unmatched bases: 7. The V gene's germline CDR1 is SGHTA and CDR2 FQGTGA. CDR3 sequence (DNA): TGTGCCAGCAGCCCTGGGACTAGTCGGACCGGGGAGCTGTTTTTT. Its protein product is CASSPGTSRTGELFF. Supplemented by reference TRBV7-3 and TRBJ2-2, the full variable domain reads GAGVSQTPSNKVTEKGKYVELRCDPISGHTALYWYRQSLGQGPEFLIYFQGTGAADDSGLPNDRFFAVRPEGSVSTLKIQRTERGDSAVYLCASSPGTSRTGELFFGEGSRLTVL.

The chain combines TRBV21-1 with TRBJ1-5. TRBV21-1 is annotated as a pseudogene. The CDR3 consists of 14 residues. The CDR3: CASTSLGPNQPQHF. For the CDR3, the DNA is TGTGCCAGCACATCTCTAGGTCCCAATCAGCCCCAGCATTTT.

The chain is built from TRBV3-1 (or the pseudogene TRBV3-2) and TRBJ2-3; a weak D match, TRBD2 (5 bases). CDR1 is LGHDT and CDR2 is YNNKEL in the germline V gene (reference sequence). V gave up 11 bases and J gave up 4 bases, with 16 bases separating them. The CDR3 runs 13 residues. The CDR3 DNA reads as TGTGCCCCCCGGGGTACCACGGCAGATACGCAGTATTTT. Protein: CAPRGTTADTQYF.

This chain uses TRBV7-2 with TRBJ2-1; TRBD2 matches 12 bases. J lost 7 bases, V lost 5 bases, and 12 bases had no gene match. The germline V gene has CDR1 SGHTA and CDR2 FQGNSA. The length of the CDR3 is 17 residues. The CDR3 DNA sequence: TGTGCCAGCAGCGAAGACCTCCTAGCGGGAGGGCCAAATGAGCAGTTCTTC. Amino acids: CASSEDLLAGGPNEQFF.

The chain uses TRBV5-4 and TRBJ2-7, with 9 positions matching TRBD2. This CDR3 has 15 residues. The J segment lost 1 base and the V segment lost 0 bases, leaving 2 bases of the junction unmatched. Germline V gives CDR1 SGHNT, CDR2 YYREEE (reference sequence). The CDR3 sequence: CASSLVLAGSYEQYF. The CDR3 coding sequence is TGTGCCAGCAGCTTGGTTCTAGCGGGATCCTACGAGCAGTACTTC.

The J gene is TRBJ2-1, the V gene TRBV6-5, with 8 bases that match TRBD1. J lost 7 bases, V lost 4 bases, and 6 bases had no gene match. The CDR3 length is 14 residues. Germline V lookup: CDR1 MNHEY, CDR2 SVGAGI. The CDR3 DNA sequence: TGTGCCAGCAGTTCCAGGACAGGGAGGAATGAGCAGTTCTTC. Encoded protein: CASSSRTGRNEQFF.

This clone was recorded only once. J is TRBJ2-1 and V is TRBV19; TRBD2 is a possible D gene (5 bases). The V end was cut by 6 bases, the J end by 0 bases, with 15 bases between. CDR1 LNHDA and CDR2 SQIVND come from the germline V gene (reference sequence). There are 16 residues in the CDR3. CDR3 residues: CASSGWTAYSYNEQFF. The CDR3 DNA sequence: TGTGCCAGTAGCGGGTGGACTGCGTACTCCTACAATGAGCAGTTCTTC.

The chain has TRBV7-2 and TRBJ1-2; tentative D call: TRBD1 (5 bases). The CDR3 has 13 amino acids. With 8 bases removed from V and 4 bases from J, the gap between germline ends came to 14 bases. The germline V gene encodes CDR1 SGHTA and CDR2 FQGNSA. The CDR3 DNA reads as TGTGCCAGCTCCCTGACAGATCCCTATGGCTACACCTTC. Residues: CASSLTDPYGYTF.

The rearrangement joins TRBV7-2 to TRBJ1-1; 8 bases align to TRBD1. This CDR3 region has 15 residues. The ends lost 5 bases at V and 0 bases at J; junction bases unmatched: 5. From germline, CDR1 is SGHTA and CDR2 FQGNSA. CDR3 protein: CASSLQGELNTEAFF. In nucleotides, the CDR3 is TGTGCCAGCAGCCTACAGGGGGAATTGAACACTGAAGCTTTCTTT.

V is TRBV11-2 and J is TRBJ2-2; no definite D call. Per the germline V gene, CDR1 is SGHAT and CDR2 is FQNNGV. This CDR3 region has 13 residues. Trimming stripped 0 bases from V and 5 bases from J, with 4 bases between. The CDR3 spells CASSLEQTGELFF. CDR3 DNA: TGTGCCAGCAGCTTAGAACAAACCGGGGAGCTGTTTTTT.

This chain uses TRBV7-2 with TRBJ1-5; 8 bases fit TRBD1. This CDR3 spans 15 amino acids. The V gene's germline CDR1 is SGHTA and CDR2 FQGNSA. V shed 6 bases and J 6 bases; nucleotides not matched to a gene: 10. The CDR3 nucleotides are TGTGCCAGCAGTTTGACAGGGGAGAGGGGTCAGCCCCAGCATTTT. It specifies CASSLTGERGQPQHF. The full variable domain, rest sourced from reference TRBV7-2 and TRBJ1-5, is GAGVSQSPSNKVTEKGKDVELRCDPISGHTALYWYRQSLGQGLEFLIYFQGNSAPDKSGLPSDRFSAERTGGSVSTLTIQRTQQEDSAVYLCASSLTGERGQPQHFGDGTRLSIL.

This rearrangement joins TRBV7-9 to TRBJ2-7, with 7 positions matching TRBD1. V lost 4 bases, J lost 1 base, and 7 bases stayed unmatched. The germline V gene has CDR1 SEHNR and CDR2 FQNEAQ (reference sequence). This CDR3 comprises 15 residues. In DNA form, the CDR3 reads TGTGCCAGCAGCTCTTATACAGGGGTTTCCTACGAGCAGTACTTC. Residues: CASSSYTGVSYEQYF.

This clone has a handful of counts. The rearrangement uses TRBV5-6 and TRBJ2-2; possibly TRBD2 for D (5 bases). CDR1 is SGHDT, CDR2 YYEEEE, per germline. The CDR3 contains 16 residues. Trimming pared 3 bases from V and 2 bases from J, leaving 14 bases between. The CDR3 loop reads CASSSFRTSNTGELFF. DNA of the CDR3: TGTGCCAGCAGCTCCTTCCGGACTTCTAACACCGGGGAGCTGTTTTTT.

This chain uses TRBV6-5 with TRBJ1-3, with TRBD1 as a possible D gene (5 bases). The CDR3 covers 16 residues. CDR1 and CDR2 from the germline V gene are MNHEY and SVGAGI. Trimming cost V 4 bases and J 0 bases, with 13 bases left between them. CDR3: CASSSTDLSSGNTIYF. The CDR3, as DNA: TGTGCCAGCAGTTCGACAGACCTGAGCTCTGGAAACACCATATATTTT.

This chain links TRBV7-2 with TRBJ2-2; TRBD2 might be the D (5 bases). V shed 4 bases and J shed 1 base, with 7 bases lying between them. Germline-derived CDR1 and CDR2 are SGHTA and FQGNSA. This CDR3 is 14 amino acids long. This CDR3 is CASSYSGNTGELFF. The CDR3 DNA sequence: TGTGCCAGCAGCTACAGCGGGAACACCGGGGAGCTGTTTTTT.

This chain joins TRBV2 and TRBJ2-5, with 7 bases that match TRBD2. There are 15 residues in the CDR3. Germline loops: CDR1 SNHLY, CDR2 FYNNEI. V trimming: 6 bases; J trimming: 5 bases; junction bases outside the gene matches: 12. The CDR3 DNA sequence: TGTGCCAGCAGGGATAGGACTAGAAGGGCGGAGACCCAGTACTTC. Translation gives CASRDRTRRAETQYF.

CDR3 amino acids: CASSIAKGATNEKLFF. In DNA, the CDR3 is TGTGCCAGTAGTATAGCCAAGGGAGCAACTAATGAAAAACTGTTTTTT. The chain links TRBV19 to TRBJ1-4, with unresolved D. V lost 1 base and J 0 bases, leaving 9 bases between the germline ends. This CDR3 comprises 16 residues. Germline assignment: CDR1 LNHDA and CDR2 SQIVND (reference sequence).

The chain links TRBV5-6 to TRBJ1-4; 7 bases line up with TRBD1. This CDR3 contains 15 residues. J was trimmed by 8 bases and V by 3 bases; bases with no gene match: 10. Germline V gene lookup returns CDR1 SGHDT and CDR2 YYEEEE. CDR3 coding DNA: TGTGCCAGCAGCTCAACAGGGGTTGGTAAAGAAAAACTGTTTTTT. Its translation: CASSSTGVGKEKLFF.

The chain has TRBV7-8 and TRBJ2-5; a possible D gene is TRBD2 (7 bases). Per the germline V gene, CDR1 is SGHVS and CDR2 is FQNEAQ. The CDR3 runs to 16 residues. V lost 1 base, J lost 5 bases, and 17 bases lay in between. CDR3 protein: CASSLGPEKGGETQYF. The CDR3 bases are TGTGCCAGCAGCTTAGGGCCAGAAAAGGGGGGGGAGACCCAGTACTTC.

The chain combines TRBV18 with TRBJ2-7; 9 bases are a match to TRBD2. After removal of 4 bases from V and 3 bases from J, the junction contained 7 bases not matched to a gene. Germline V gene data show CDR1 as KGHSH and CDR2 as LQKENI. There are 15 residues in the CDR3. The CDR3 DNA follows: TGTGCCAGCTCACTTTATAGCGGGGGCTACTACGAGCAGTACTTC. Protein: CASSLYSGGYYEQYF.

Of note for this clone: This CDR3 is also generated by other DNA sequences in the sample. CDR3 in amino acids: CASSLPGNYGYTF. As DNA, the CDR3 is TGTGCCAGCAGCTTACCAGGGAACTATGGCTACACCTTC. V usage is TRBV5-4 and J usage is TRBJ1-2; D is perhaps TRBD1 (5 bases). V was pared by 2 bases and J by 2 bases, with 7 bases between. The CDR3 is 13 residues long. CDR1 is SGHNT and CDR2 is YYREEE in the germline V gene (reference sequence).

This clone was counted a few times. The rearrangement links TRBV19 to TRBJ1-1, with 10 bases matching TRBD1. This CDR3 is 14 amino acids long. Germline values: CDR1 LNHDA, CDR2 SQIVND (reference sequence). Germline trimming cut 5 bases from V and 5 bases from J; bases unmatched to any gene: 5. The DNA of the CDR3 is TGTGCCAGTAGTCCGGGGGGACAGGGGACTGAAGCTTTCTTT. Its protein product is CASSPGGQGTEAFF.

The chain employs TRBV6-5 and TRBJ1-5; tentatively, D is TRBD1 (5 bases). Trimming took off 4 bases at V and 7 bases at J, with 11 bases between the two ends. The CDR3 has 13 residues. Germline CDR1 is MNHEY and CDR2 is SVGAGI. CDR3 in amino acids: CASSSQGRQPQHF. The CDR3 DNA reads TGTGCCAGCAGTTCTCAGGGAAGACAGCCCCAGCATTTT.

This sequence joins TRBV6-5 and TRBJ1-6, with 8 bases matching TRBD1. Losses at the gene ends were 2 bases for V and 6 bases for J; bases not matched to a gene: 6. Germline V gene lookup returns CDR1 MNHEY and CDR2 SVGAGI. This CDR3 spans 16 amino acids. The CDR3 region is CASSYTRGLVNSPLHF. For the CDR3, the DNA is TGTGCCAGCAGTTACACCAGGGGGCTTGTTAATTCACCCCTCCACTTT.

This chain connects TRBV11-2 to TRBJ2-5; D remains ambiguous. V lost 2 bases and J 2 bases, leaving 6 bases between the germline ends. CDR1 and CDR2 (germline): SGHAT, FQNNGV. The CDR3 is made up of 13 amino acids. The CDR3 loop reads CASSLIRQETQYF. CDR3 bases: TGTGCCAGCAGCTTAATCCGTCAAGAGACCCAGTACTTC.

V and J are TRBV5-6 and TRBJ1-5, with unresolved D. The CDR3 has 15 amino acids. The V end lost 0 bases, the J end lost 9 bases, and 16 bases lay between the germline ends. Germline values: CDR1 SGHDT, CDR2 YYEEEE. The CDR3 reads CASSLAGGSHLPQHF. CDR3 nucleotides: TGTGCCAGCAGCTTGGCCGGAGGTAGCCATCTGCCCCAGCATTTT. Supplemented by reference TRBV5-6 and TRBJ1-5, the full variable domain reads DAGVTQSPTHLIKTRGQQVTLRCSPKSGHDTVSWYQQALGQGPQFIFQYYEEEERQRGNFPDRFSGHQFPNYSSELNVNALLLGDSALYLCASSLAGGSHLPQHFGDGTRLSIL.

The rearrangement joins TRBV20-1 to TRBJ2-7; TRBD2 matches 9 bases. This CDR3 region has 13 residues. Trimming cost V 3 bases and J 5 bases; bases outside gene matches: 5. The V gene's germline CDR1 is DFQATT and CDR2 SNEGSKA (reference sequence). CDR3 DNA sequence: TGCAGTGCTAGTATGCTAGCGGGGAACGAGCAGTACTTC. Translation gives CSASMLAGNEQYF.

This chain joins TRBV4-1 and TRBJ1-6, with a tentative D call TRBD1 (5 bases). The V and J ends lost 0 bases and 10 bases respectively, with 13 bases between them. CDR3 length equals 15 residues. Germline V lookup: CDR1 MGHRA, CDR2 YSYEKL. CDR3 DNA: TGCGCCAGCAGCCAAGATTGGCCGGGGGGGTCACCCCTCCACTTT. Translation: CASSQDWPGGSPLHF.

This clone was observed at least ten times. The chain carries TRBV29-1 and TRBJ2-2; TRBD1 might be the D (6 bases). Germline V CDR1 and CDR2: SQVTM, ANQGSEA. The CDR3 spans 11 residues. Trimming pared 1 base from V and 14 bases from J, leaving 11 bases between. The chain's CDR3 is CSVEGRRGLFF. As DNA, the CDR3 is TGCAGCGTTGAAGGTCGCAGGGGCCTGTTTTTT.